These 16 T cell receptor beta chains came from one sample sequenced in a study of Ad26.COV2.S vaccination and SARS-CoV-2 variants. Indicated treatment: around 19 received Ad26.COV2.S at low or high dose, single or two shots; five or six received placebo; per-sample allocation not given. Repertoires come from day 63 after the first vaccine or placebo injection. The assay was immunoSEQ multiplex PCR, and TCRdb's table has in-frame clones only and misses some. The sample has hundreds of thousands of clones; roughly 87% are singletons. Sequencing used peripheral blood, obtained in a trial of Ad26.COV2.S vaccine versus placebo. Every receptor here comes from a person between 18 and 60 years old who received the Ad26.COV2.S COVID-19 vaccine or a placebo.

This clone was seen a handful of times. J is TRBJ1-5 and V is TRBV6-5; D is unresolved. This CDR3 comprises 16 residues. With 0 bases removed from V and 7 bases from J, the gap between germline ends came to 16 bases. The germline V gene encodes CDR1 MNHEY and CDR2 SVGAGI. In nucleotides, the CDR3 is TGTGCCAGCAGTTACTCGAGACGGGGAGCAGACCAGCCCCAGCATTTT. Protein: CASSYSRRGADQPQHF.

This sequence joins TRBV13 and TRBJ2-3; maybe TRBD1 (5 bases). Deletions cut 3 bases from V and 6 bases from J, with 13 bases between. The CDR3 covers 14 residues. Germline V gives CDR1 PRHDT, CDR2 FYEKMQ (reference sequence). The chain's CDR3 is CASSFLGAVDTQYF. CDR3 DNA: TGTGCCAGCAGCTTCTTAGGGGCTGTGGATACGCAGTATTTT.

This clone appeared once. The chain employs TRBV29-1 and TRBJ1-4; D is unclear. Germline lookup yields CDR1 SQVTM and CDR2 ANQGSEA. CDR3 length equals 12 residues. The V end was cut by 5 bases, the J end by 8 bases, with 12 bases between. The CDR3 coding sequence is TGCAGCGTTCGCGCTTGGGAGGAAAAACTGTTTTTT. The encoded protein is CSVRAWEEKLFF.

This chain connects TRBV6-5 to TRBJ1-5; D uncertain. From germline, CDR1 is MNHEY and CDR2 SVGAGI. V was cut by 0 bases and J by 4 bases, with 10 bases left in between. This CDR3 is 15 amino acids long. The CDR3: CASSYSRTRNQPQHF. The CDR3 DNA follows: TGTGCCAGCAGTTACTCCCGGACTCGGAATCAGCCCCAGCATTTT.

This chain links TRBV19 with TRBJ1-4, with D unclear. The CDR3 length is 13 residues. CDR1 is LNHDA, CDR2 SQIVND, per germline (reference sequence). Trimming cost V 0 bases and J 7 bases, with 6 bases left between them. This CDR3 reads CASSIDRSEKLFF. For the CDR3, the DNA is TGTGCCAGTAGTATAGATCGGAGTGAAAAACTGTTTTTT.

The chain is built from TRBV6-5 and TRBJ1-2, with D unresolved. The germline CDR1 and CDR2 sequences are MNHEY and SVGAGI. The V end lost 5 bases, the J end lost 8 bases, and 15 bases lay between the germline ends. This CDR3 has 13 residues. The CDR3 coding sequence is TGTGCCAGCAGTAACAGTGACTTTGGAGGCTACACCTTC. Translating it yields CASSNSDFGGYTF.

V and J are TRBV7-3 and TRBJ2-2, with 11 bases identical to TRBD1. Germline V CDR1 and CDR2: SGHTA, FQGTGA. This CDR3 is built from 14 residues. V lost 2 bases to trimming and J lost 9 bases; unmatched junction nucleotides: 2. In nucleotides, the CDR3 is TGTGCCAGCAGCTTAGGGACAGGGGGACGGGAGCTGTTTTTT. Amino acid sequence: CASSLGTGGRELFF.

The chain couples TRBV5-1 to TRBJ1-1; TRBD1 aligns across 8 bases. Looked up from germline, CDR1 is SGHRS and CDR2 is YFSETQ. The CDR3 length is 15 residues. J was trimmed by 1 base and V by 1 base; bases with no gene match: 3. As DNA, the CDR3 is TGCGCCAGCAGCTTGACAGGGGGGTCGAACACTGAAGCTTTCTTT. It yields the protein CASSLTGGSNTEAFF.

The table lists this clone with a count of one. The chain couples TRBV3-1 (or the pseudogene TRBV3-2) to TRBJ1-2; tentative D call: TRBD1 (6 bases). There are 14 residues in the CDR3. The V gene's germline CDR1 is LGHDT and CDR2 YNNKEL (reference sequence). V was trimmed by 0 bases and J by 8 bases, leaving 13 bases between them. The chain's CDR3 is CASSQDRGVGGYTF. The CDR3 DNA reads TGTGCCAGCAGCCAAGATAGGGGGGTTGGCGGCTACACCTTC.

The CDR3 DNA follows: TGTGCCAGCAGCTTCCCGACTAGCGGGGGGGCTGCCACCGGGGAGCTGTTTTTT. Amino acid sequence: CASSFPTSGGAATGELFF. V and J are TRBV7-3 and TRBJ2-2, with 14 bases matching TRBD2. The V gene end was trimmed by 3 bases and the J gene end by 4 bases; junction bases not matched to a gene: 7. Germline V CDR1 and CDR2: SGHTA, FQGTGA. The CDR3 has 18 residues.

This clone was seen just once. For the CDR3, the DNA is TGTGCCAGCAGCCCGGGGAGGGGGTACGAGCAGTTCTTC. Residues: CASSPGRGYEQFF. This chain connects TRBV11-3 to TRBJ2-1; D perhaps matches TRBD2 (7 bases). The CDR3 covers 13 residues. V dropped 5 bases and J dropped 10 bases, with 15 bases sitting between them. From germline, CDR1 is SGHNT and CDR2 YENEEA.

The rearrangement uses TRBV10-2 and TRBJ2-7; 9 bases line up with TRBD1. This CDR3 spans 16 amino acids. Germline V gives CDR1 WSHSY, CDR2 SAAADI. After removal of 4 bases from V and 3 bases from J, the junction contained 10 bases not matched to a gene. CDR3 loop: CASSVWDRDSGYEQYF. DNA of the CDR3: TGCGCCAGCAGTGTATGGGACAGGGATTCGGGCTACGAGCAGTACTTC.

This sequence joins TRBV29-1 and TRBJ1-2, with TRBD1 matching 7 bases. After removal of 6 bases from V and 4 bases from J, the junction contained 8 bases not matched to a gene. The CDR3 extends over 13 amino acids. Germline loops: CDR1 SQVTM, CDR2 ANQGSEA. As DNA, the CDR3 is TGCAGCGTCCCCTCCGGGGACAGCTATGGCTACACCTTC. This translates into CSVPSGDSYGYTF.

The chain uses TRBV6-6 and TRBJ2-3; TRBD1 might be the D (6 bases). The V gene lost 6 bases and the J gene lost 2 bases, with 18 bases spanning the gap. CDR1 and CDR2 (germline): MNHNY, SVGAGI (reference sequence). The CDR3 is 16 amino acids. The CDR3 is CASRKGVVGDTDTQYF. CDR3 sequence (DNA): TGTGCCAGCAGGAAGGGGGTGGTGGGGGACACAGATACGCAGTATTTT.

The chain recombines TRBV6-1 with TRBJ2-3; D is uncertain. CDR1 is MNHNS and CDR2 is SASEGT in the germline V gene. V lost 1 base, J lost 1 base, and 6 bases lay in between. The CDR3 consists of 14 residues. The CDR3 nucleotides read TGTGCCAGCAGTGAAGGGGCGGGCACAGATACGCAGTATTTT. Encoded protein: CASSEGAGTDTQYF.

The chain employs TRBV4-2 and TRBJ1-1; unclear D gene. Between the trimmed V and J ends, which lost 1 base and 5 bases, there was a span of 14 bases. CDR1 is LGHNA, CDR2 YNFKEQ, per germline. The CDR3 runs 15 residues. The CDR3 loop reads CASSQGVGPGTEAFF. Here the CDR3 DNA reads TGTGCCAGCAGCCAAGGGGTCGGGCCTGGGACTGAAGCTTTCTTT.